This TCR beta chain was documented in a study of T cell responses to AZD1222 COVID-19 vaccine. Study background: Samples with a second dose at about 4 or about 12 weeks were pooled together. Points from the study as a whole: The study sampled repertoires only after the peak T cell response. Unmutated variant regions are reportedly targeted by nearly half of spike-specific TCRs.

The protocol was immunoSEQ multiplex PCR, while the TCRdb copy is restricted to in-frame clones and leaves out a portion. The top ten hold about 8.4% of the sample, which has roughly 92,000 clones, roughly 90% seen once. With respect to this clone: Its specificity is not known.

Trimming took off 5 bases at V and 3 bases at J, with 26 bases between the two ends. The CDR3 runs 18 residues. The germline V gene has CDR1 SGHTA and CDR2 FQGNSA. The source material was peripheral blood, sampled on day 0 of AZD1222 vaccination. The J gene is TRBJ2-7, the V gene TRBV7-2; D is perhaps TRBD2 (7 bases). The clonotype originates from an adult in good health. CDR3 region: CASSHWGGRTAELYEQYF. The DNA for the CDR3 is TGTGCCAGCAGCCACTGGGGGGGCCGAACTGCCGAGCTCTACGAGCAGTACTTC.